This is a list of T cell receptor beta chains from one sample in a study of blood T cell repertoires in COVID-19. The table came from immunoSEQ multiplex PCR; TCRdb's copy has only in-frame clones and leaves some out. In the table there are 270,000 or so clones, about 91% of which are singletons. The specimen sequenced was PBMCs or T cells enriched from blood (not recorded which). The receptors originated from a man aged 35 to 55 who had been exposed to COVID-19. Both conserved end residues are part of each CDR3. Fields, in order: clone size, D gene, J gene, V gene, CDR3 protein, CDR3 DNA. D genes are given only for firm matches. Where a row states a size, it is once, few, many or the class of an expanded clone; other rows omit it.

NA | TRBD1 | TRBJ2-7 | TRBV7-9 | CASSIGTENYEQYF | TGTGCCAGCAGCATTGGGACAGAGAACTACGAGCAGTACTTC
NA | NA | TRBJ2-2 | TRBV11-2 | CASSWTATGELFF | TGTGCCAGCAGCTGGACAGCCACCGGGGAGCTGTTTTTT
once | NA | TRBJ1-1 | TRBV7-9 | CASSPRTDPWGTEAFF | TGTGCCAGCAGCCCCCGGACAGATCCTTGGGGCACTGAAGCTTTCTTT
NA | NA | TRBJ1-6 | TRBV7-9 | CASSSTPYNSPLHF | TGTGCCAGCAGCTCGACACCGTATAATTCACCCCTCCACTTT
NA | TRBD1 | TRBJ1-4 | TRBV6-5 | CASSYTGGAREKLFF | TGTGCCAGCAGTTATACAGGGGGCGCGCGTGAAAAACTGTTTTTT
NA | TRBD2 | TRBJ2-7 | TRBV5-1 | CASSPWTSGAYEQYF | TGCGCCAGCAGCCCCTGGACTAGCGGGGCCTACGAGCAGTACTTC
NA | NA | TRBJ1-2 | TRBV30 | CAWSVYPLAVKNYGYTF | TGTGCCTGGAGTGTTTATCCCTTGGCAGTCAAGAACTATGGCTACACCTTC
NA | NA | TRBJ2-7 | TRBV11-3 | CASSQIISYEQYF | TGTGCCAGCAGCCAGATAATTTCCTACGAGCAGTACTTC
NA | TRBD1 | TRBJ1-2 | TRBV3-1/TRBV3-2 | CASSHTGTDSPGYTF | TGTGCCAGCAGCCATACCGGGACAGACAGCCCCGGCTACACCTTC
NA | TRBD1 | TRBJ2-7 | TRBV6-5 | CASSLGQGGSYEQYF | TGTGCCAGCAGTTTGGGACAGGGGGGAAGCTACGAGCAGTACTTC
NA | NA | TRBJ1-6 | TRBV28 | CASSSTGLVSPLHF | TGTGCCAGCAGTTCCACAGGGTTGGTTTCACCCCTCCACTTT
NA | NA | TRBJ1-5 | TRBV5-5 | CASSLLYREQPQHF | TGTGCCAGCAGCTTGCTATACAGGGAACAGCCCCAGCATTTT
NA | TRBD1 | TRBJ1-5 | TRBV28 | CASSRYPGQGKPQHF | TGTGCCAGCAGTCGATATCCGGGACAGGGAAAGCCCCAGCATTTT
NA | NA | TRBJ1-1 | TRBV9 | CASSASGKDTEAFF | TGTGCCAGCAGCGCTTCAGGGAAGGACACTGAAGCTTTCTTT
NA | TRBD2 | TRBJ2-2 | TRBV7-9 | CASSSFAGGNTGELFF | TGTGCCAGCAGCTCCTTTGCGGGAGGGAACACCGGGGAGCTGTTTTTT
NA | TRBD2 | TRBJ2-7 | TRBV28 | CASRTSGSREQYF | TGTGCCAGCCGAACTAGCGGGAGTCGCGAGCAGTACTTC
NA | NA | TRBJ1-1 | TRBV7-3 | CASSLGAASTEAFF | TGTGCCAGCAGCTTGGGGGCCGCGTCCACTGAAGCTTTCTTT
NA | NA | TRBJ1-5 | TRBV30 | CAWSPQGNQPQHF | TGTGCCTGGAGCCCCCAGGGCAATCAGCCCCAGCATTTT
NA | TRBD2 | TRBJ2-7 | TRBV4-1 | CASSHLSGSPEQYF | TGCGCCAGCAGCCACCTTAGCGGGAGCCCCGAGCAGTACTTC
NA | TRBD1 | TRBJ2-2 | TRBV19 | CASNSGTGATGELFF | TGTGCCAGTAACTCCGGGACAGGAGCCACCGGGGAGCTGTTTTTT
NA | TRBD1 | TRBJ2-7 | TRBV30 | CAWSAPAGTASYEQYF | TGTGCCTGGAGTGCCCCTGCCGGGACAGCCTCCTACGAGCAGTACTTC
once | TRBD2 | TRBJ2-2 | TRBV2 | CASRRGLAGGRIGELFF | TGTGCCAGCAGGAGGGGACTAGCGGGAGGACGTATCGGGGAGCTGTTTTTT
NA | TRBD1 | TRBJ1-2 | TRBV19 | CASSRDRAGGYTF | TGTGCCAGTAGTCGAGACAGGGCAGGTGGCTACACCTTC
once | NA | TRBJ1-2 | TRBV4-1 | CASSQDSGANYGYTF | TGCGCCAGCAGCCAAGATTCAGGGGCGAACTATGGCTACACCTTC
NA | NA | TRBJ2-1 | TRBV5-4 | CASSGRTEQFF | TGTGCCAGCAGCGGGAGGACTGAGCAGTTCTTC
NA | NA | TRBJ2-3 | TRBV6-4 | CASSGQSTDTQYF | TGTGCCAGCAGTGGACAGAGCACAGATACGCAGTATTTT
few | TRBD1 | TRBJ2-7 | TRBV7-3 | CASSLETGGHYEQYF | TGTGCCAGCAGCTTAGAGACAGGGGGCCACTACGAGCAGTACTTC
NA | TRBD2 | TRBJ2-1 | TRBV6-1 | CASSELLSGGLSDEQFF | TGTGCCAGCAGTGAACTCTTATCGGGAGGGCTTTCCGATGAGCAGTTCTTC
NA | NA | TRBJ1-3 | TRBV19 | CASSAYRDKGNTIYF | TGTGCCAGTAGTGCCTACCGGGACAAAGGAAACACCATATATTTT
NA | TRBD2 | TRBJ2-7 | TRBV18 | CASSPASGRSGWAYEQYF | TGTGCCAGCTCACCAGCTAGCGGGAGGTCCGGGTGGGCCTACGAGCAGTACTTC
NA | TRBD1 | TRBJ1-2 | TRBV24-1 | CATSDLGQGNDGYTF | TGTGCCACCAGTGATCTGGGACAGGGAAACGACGGCTACACCTTC
NA | NA | TRBJ2-3 | TRBV29-1 | CSATTGSGLTDTQYF | TGCAGCGCCACCACCGGGTCAGGGCTTACGGATACGCAGTATTTT
NA | NA | TRBJ2-1 | TRBV29-1 | CSVEFPGVVGEQFF | TGCAGCGTTGAGTTTCCGGGAGTTGTCGGTGAGCAGTTCTTC
once | NA | TRBJ2-7 | TRBV27 | CASSLSPAYEQYF | TGTGCCAGCAGTTTATCCCCGGCCTACGAGCAGTACTTC
NA | NA | TRBJ2-7 | TRBV7-9 | CASSSISGTYEQYF | TGTGCCAGCAGCTCGATTAGCGGCACCTACGAGCAGTACTTC
NA | TRBD1 | TRBJ1-6 | TRBV9 | CASSADRASYNSPLHF | TGTGCCAGCAGCGCTGACAGGGCCTCCTATAATTCACCCCTCCACTTT
NA | TRBD1 | TRBJ1-1 | TRBV4-3 | CASSPADRGTEAFF | TGCGCCAGCAGCCCAGCCGACAGGGGCACTGAAGCTTTCTTT
NA | TRBD1 | TRBJ2-5 | TRBV5-1 | CASSLADRGMIDDQYF | TGCGCCAGCAGCTTGGCGGACAGGGGGATGATAGACGACCAGTACTTC
once | NA | TRBJ1-1 | TRBV5-4 | CASSLAGFMNTEAFF | TGTGCCAGCAGCTTGGCAGGGTTCATGAACACTGAAGCTTTCTTT
NA | NA | TRBJ2-5 | TRBV27 | CASSPNTAQETQYF | TGTGCCAGCAGCCCCAACACAGCACAAGAGACCCAGTACTTC
once | TRBD1 | TRBJ1-3 | TRBV19 | CASSRDRGAGNTIYF | TGTGCCAGTAGCAGGGACAGGGGAGCTGGAAACACCATATATTTT
NA | NA | TRBJ1-3 | TRBV7-2 | CASSLELSSGNTIYF | TGTGCCAGCAGTTTAGAACTGAGCTCTGGAAACACCATATATTTT
NA | TRBD1 | TRBJ2-3 | TRBV5-1 | CASSYDRGVPDTQYF | TGCGCCAGCAGTTATGACAGGGGGGTCCCAGATACGCAGTATTTT
NA | NA | TRBJ1-2 | TRBV15 | CATSSMHSFMYGYTF | TGTGCCACCAGCAGCATGCACAGCTTTATGTATGGCTACACCTTC
NA | NA | TRBJ1-3 | TRBV27 | CASSIRSGGLGNTIYF | TGTGCCAGCAGTATCAGATCTGGGGGACTTGGAAACACCATATATTTT
NA | NA | TRBJ2-7 | TRBV2 | CASRSGWRGYEQYF | TGTGCCAGCAGATCCGGGTGGAGAGGATACGAGCAGTACTTC